This T cell receptor beta chain was documented in a study of human T cells and chemical hapten exposure. In the study overall: Patients got weekly scalp diphenylcyclopropenone doses over the approximately 25-week study. The study patch tested 0.01% DPC on the upper back and read results at 6 days.

Germline V gene sequence: CDR1 DFQATT, CDR2 SNEGSKA (reference sequence). The CDR3 sequence is 11 residues long. The germline V and J ends were trimmed by 2 bases and 5 bases, with 1 base remaining between them. Time point: patch test 2, 6 weeks after DPC sensitization. Treatment defined: therapeutic diphenylcyclopropenone sensitization with weekly scalp DPC. Blood collection happened ahead of applying each patch test. Using its own MiXCR run on the RACE reads, TCRdb lists one record per CDR3 protein. Altogether 85,000 or so distinct CDR3 sequences are present, approximately 10% being singletons, with the ten largest covering more than 1.5%.

The sample here was whole blood, taken in connection with sensitization to the hapten diphenylcyclopropenone (DPC). The chain carries TRBV20-1 and TRBJ2-6, with unresolved D. The clonotype originates from a man younger than 30 with alopecia areata. Some clones in this sample may be carry-over from other donors' samples. CDR3 nucleotide sequence: TGCAGTGCTAGATGGGCCAACGTCCTGACTTTC. Translated, it gives CSARWANVLTF.